The T cell receptor beta chain described here comes from a study of Ad26.COV2.S vaccination and SARS-CoV-2 variants. The V and J ends lost 6 bases and 6 bases, in that order; junction bases with no gene match: 9. Germline CDR1 is SGHAT and CDR2 is FQNNGV. The CDR3 sequence is 16 residues long. Regarding treatment: some 20 received Ad26.COV2.S at low or high dose, single or two shots; roughly five received placebo; per-sample allocation not given. Following the first vaccine or placebo injection, samples were taken on day 63. Sequencing was performed with immunoSEQ multiplex PCR; in TCRdb, only in-frame clones are kept and a portion is missing. The table shows more than 300,000 clones, with less than 90% occurring only once.

The V and J genes are TRBV11-2 and TRBJ2-1, with 12 bases lining up with TRBD2. The specimen was peripheral blood, collected in a trial of Ad26.COV2.S vaccine versus placebo. This TCR was sampled from a person between 18 and 59 years old who received the Ad26.COV2.S COVID-19 vaccine or a placebo. The CDR3 DNA sequence: TGTGCCAGCAGTGCGCGACTAGCGGGAGTTGTCAATGAGCAGTTCTTC. It yields the protein CASSARLAGVVNEQFF.